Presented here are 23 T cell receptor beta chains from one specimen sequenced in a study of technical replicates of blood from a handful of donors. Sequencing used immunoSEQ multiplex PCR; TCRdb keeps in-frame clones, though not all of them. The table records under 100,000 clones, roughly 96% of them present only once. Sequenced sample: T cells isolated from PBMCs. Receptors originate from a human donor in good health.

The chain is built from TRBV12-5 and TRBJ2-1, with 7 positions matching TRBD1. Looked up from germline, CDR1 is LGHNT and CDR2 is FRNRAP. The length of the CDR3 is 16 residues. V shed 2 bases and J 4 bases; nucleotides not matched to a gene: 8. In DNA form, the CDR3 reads TGTGCTAGTGGTTTGTCCTCAGGGGGAAGGTACAATGAGCAGTTCTTC. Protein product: CASGLSSGGRYNEQFF.

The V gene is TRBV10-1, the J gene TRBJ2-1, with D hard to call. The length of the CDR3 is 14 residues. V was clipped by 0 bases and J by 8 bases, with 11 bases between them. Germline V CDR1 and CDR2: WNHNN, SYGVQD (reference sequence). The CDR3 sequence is CASSESLAGDEQFF. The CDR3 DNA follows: TGCGCCAGCAGTGAGTCGTTAGCTGGCGATGAGCAGTTCTTC.

CDR3 amino acids: CASSIQGGRTQYF. In DNA form, the CDR3 reads TGTGCCAGTAGTATCCAGGGGGGAAGGACCCAGTACTTC. This chain links TRBV19 with TRBJ2-5; D possibly corresponds to TRBD1 (7 bases). With 3 bases removed from V and 7 bases from J, the gap between germline ends came to 12 bases. Looked up from germline, CDR1 is LNHDA and CDR2 is SQIVND (reference sequence). This CDR3 region has 13 residues.

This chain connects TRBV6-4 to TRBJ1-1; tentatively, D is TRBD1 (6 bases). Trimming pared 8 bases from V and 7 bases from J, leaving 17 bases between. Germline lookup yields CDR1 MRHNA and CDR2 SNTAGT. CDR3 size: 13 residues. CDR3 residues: CASSTELDSEAFF. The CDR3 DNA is TGTGCCAGCTCTACCGAATTGGACAGTGAAGCTTTCTTT.

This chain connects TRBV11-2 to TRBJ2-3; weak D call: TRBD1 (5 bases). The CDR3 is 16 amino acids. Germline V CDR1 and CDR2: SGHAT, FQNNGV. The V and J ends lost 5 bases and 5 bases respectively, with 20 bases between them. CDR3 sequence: CASSRAWGRLEDTQYF. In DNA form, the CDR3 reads TGTGCCAGCAGCAGGGCTTGGGGCCGTCTCGAAGATACGCAGTATTTT.

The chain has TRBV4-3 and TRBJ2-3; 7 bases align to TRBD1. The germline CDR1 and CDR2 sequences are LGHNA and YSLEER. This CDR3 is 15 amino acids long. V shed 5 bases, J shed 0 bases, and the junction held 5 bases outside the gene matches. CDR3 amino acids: CASSNYRGSTDTQYF. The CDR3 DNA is TGCGCCAGCAGCAACTACAGGGGAAGCACAGATACGCAGTATTTT.

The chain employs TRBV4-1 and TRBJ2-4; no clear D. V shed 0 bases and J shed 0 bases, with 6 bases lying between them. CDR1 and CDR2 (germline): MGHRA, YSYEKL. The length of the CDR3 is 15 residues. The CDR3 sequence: CASSQDPRAKNIQYF. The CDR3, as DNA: TGCGCCAGCAGCCAAGATCCTAGAGCCAAAAACATTCAGTACTTC.

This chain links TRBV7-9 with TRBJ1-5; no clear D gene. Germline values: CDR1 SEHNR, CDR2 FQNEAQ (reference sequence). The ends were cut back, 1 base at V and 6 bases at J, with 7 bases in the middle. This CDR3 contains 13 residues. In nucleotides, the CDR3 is TGTGCCAGCAGCTTAGGGGAGTCTCAGCCCCAGCATTTT. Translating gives CASSLGESQPQHF.

CDR3 DNA: TGTGCCAGCAGTTACGGGACAGCCTCTGGAAACACCATATATTTT. This sequence encodes CASSYGTASGNTIYF. This chain joins TRBV7-9 and TRBJ1-3; TRBD1 matches at 7 bases. V was pared by 6 bases and J by 0 bases, with 5 bases of the junction left unmatched. CDR3 size: 15 residues. From germline, CDR1 is SEHNR and CDR2 FQNEAQ (reference sequence).

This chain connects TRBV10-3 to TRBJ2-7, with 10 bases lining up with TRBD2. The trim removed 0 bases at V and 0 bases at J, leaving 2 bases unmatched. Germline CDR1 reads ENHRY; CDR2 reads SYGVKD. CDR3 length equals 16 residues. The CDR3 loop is CAISESSGGSSYEQYF. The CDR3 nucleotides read TGTGCCATCAGTGAGTCTAGCGGGGGGAGCTCCTACGAGCAGTACTTC.

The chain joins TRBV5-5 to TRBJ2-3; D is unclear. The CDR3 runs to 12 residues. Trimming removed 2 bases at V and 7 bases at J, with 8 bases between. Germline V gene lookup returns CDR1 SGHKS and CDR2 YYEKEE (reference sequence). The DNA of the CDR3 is TGTGCCAGCAGCTTAGACGACAATACGCAGTATTTT. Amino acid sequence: CASSLDDNTQYF.

The CDR3 region is CAISEGGNTEAFF. The DNA of the CDR3 is TGTGCCATCAGTGAAGGGGGGAACACTGAAGCTTTCTTT. The rearrangement links TRBV10-3 to TRBJ1-1, with a weak D call TRBD1 (6 bases). V lost 3 bases, J lost 1 base, and 6 bases lay in between. Germline V CDR1 and CDR2: ENHRY, SYGVKD. CDR3 size: 13 residues.

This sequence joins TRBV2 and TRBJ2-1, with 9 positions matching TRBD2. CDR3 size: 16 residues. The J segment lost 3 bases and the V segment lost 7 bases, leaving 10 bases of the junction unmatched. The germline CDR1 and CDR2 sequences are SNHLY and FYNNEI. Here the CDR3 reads CASTVQGTSYYNEQFF. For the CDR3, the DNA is TGTGCCAGCACAGTCCAAGGGACTAGCTACTACAATGAGCAGTTCTTC.

The CDR3 region is CASSQLFASDQPQHF. CDR3 nucleotides: TGCGCCAGCAGCCAACTTTTCGCCAGTGATCAGCCCCAGCATTTT. The chain combines TRBV4-3 with TRBJ1-5; no definite D call. V shed 2 bases and J shed 5 bases, with 13 bases lying between them. Germline V CDR1 and CDR2: LGHNA, YSLEER. This CDR3 has 15 amino acids.

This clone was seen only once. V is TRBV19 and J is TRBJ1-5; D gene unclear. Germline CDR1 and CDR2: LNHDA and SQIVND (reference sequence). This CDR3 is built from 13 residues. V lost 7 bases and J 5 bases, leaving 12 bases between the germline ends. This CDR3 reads CASTDPGDQPQHF. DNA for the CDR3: TGTGCCAGTACCGATCCAGGCGATCAGCCCCAGCATTTT. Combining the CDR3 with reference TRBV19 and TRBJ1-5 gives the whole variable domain DGGITQSPKYLFRKEGQNVTLSCEQNLNHDAMYWYRQDPGQGLRLIYYSQIVNDFQKGDIAEGYSVSREKKESFPLTVTSAQKNPTAFYLCASTDPGDQPQHFGDGTRLSIL.

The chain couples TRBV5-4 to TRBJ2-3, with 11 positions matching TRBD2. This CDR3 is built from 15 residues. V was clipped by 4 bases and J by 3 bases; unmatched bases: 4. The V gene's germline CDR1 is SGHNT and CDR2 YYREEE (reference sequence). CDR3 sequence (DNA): TGTGCCAGCAGCGGACTAGCGGGCGAAACAGATACGCAGTATTTT. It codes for CASSGLAGETDTQYF.

CDR3 protein: CASSQEGVTSGGTDTQYF. CDR3 nucleotide sequence: TGCGCCAGCAGCCAAGAGGGGGTGACTAGCGGAGGCACAGATACGCAGTATTTT. The chain uses TRBV4-3 and TRBJ2-3; TRBD2 matches 9 bases. The ends lost 0 bases at V and 1 base at J; junction bases unmatched: 8. The CDR3 extends over 18 amino acids. The V gene's germline CDR1 is LGHNA and CDR2 YSLEER.

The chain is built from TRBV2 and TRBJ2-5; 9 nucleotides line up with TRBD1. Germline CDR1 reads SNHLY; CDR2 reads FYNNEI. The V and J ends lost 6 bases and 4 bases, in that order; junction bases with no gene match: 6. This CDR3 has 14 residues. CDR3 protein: CASSYTGGIETQYF. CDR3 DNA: TGTGCCAGCAGCTATACAGGGGGCATAGAGACCCAGTACTTC.

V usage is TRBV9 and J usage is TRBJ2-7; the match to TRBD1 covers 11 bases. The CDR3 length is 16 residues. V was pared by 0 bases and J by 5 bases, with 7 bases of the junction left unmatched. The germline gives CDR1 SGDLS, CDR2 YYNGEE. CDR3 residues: CASSVGPGQGADEQYF. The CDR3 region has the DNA TGTGCCAGCAGCGTAGGCCCTGGACAGGGGGCCGACGAGCAGTACTTC.

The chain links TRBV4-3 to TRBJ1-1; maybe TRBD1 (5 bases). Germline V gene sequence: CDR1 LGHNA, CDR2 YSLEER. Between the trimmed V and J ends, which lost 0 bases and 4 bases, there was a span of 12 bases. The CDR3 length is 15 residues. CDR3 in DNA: TGCGCCAGCAGCCAAGATTCAGGGTGGGTCACTGAAGCTTTCTTT. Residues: CASSQDSGWVTEAFF.

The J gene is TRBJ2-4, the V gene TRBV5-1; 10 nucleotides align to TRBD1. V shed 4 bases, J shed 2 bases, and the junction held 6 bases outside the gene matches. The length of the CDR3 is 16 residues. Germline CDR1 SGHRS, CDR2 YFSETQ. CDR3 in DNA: TGCGCCAGCAGCACGGGGGACAGGGGATCCAAAAACATTCAGTACTTC. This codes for CASSTGDRGSKNIQYF.

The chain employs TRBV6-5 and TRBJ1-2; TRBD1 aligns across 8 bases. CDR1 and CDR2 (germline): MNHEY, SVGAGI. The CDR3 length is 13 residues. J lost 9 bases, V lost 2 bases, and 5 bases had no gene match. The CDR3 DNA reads TGTGCCAGCAGTTACGGTGGACAGGGCAGCTACACCTTC. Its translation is CASSYGGQGSYTF.

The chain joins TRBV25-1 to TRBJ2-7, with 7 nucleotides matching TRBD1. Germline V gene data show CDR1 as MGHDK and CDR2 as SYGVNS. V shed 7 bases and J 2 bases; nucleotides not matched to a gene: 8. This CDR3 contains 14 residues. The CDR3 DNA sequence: TGTGCCAGCAAAAACAGGGGTCAGCCCTACGAGCAGTACTTC. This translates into CASKNRGQPYEQYF.